Below, 7 T cell receptor beta chains from the same sample are listed, as sequenced in a study of blood T cell repertoires in COVID-19. Generated by immunoSEQ multiplex PCR, the TCRdb table keeps only in-frame clones and is missing some. The repertoire has about 220,000 clones, roughly nine tenths of them found once; the top ten carry roughly 3.7%. The sample taken for sequencing was PBMCs or T cells enriched from blood (not recorded which). All receptors derive from a woman in her late teens or twenties in a cohort exposed to, infected with or recovered from COVID-19 (not recorded which).

The rearrangement links TRBV11-1 to TRBJ1-2, with D unresolved. Germline assignment: CDR1 SGHAT and CDR2 FQDESV (reference sequence). The V gene lost 5 bases and the J gene lost 2 bases, with 12 bases spanning the gap. CDR3 length: 14 residues. The CDR3 region is CASSPAAENYGYTF. CDR3 nucleotides: TGTGCCAGCAGCCCCGCGGCGGAAAACTATGGCTACACCTTC.

The rearrangement uses TRBV30 and TRBJ2-1; 10 bases match TRBD2. Trimming removed 7 bases from V and 7 bases from J; junction bases left unmatched: 7. The germline gives CDR1 GTSNPN, CDR2 SVGIG (reference sequence). The CDR3 has 13 amino acids. CDR3 in amino acids: CASRTSGVNEQFF. CDR3 sequence (DNA): TGTGCCTCCCGAACTAGCGGGGTAAATGAGCAGTTCTTC.

This chain links TRBV6-5 with TRBJ1-4; TRBD1 agrees at 9 bases. The CDR3 has 15 amino acids. Germline loops: CDR1 MNHEY, CDR2 SVGAGI. After removal of 6 bases from V and 8 bases from J, the junction contained 10 bases not matched to a gene. The CDR3 protein is CASRGLDRGKEKLFF. CDR3 in DNA: TGTGCCAGCAGGGGTCTGGACAGGGGAAAAGAAAAACTGTTTTTT.

The CDR3 loop reads CASSLWGDSVNTEAFF. DNA of the CDR3: TGTGCCAGCAGCTTGTGGGGGGACAGCGTGAACACTGAAGCTTTCTTT. The chain joins TRBV5-5 to TRBJ1-1, with TRBD1 matching 7 bases. Germline V gives CDR1 SGHKS, CDR2 YYEKEE (reference sequence). Germline trimming cut 1 base from V and 0 bases from J; bases unmatched to any gene: 6. The CDR3 sequence is 16 residues long. Full variable domain (outside the CDR3, taken from reference TRBV5-5 and TRBJ1-1): DAGVTQSPTHLIKTRGQQVTLRCSPISGHKSVSWYQQVLGQGPQFIFQYYEKEERGRGNFPDRFSARQFPNYSSELNVNALLLGDSALYLCASSLWGDSVNTEAFFGQGTRLTVV.

V gene TRBV3-1 (or the pseudogene TRBV3-2) combines with J gene TRBJ1-6, with D tentatively TRBD1 (6 bases). V lost 6 bases to trimming and J lost 8 bases, with 14 bases between them. Per the germline V gene, CDR1 is LGHDT and CDR2 is YNNKEL (reference sequence). This CDR3 is built from 14 residues. CDR3 amino acids: CASSPRGADSPLHF. CDR3 nucleotide sequence: TGTGCCAGCAGTCCCCGGGGGGCTGATTCACCCCTCCACTTT.

This clone has just a few counts. This chain uses TRBV19 with TRBJ1-3; D call uncertain. The CDR3 consists of 16 residues. The germline gives CDR1 LNHDA, CDR2 SQIVND (reference sequence). V was trimmed by 7 bases and J by 0 bases, leaving 16 bases between them. Here the CDR3 reads CASISGYRVSGNTIYF. CDR3 bases: TGTGCCAGTATTTCGGGGTATCGGGTCTCTGGAAACACCATATATTTT. Full variable domain (remainder filled in from reference TRBV19 and TRBJ1-3): DGGITQSPKYLFRKEGQNVTLSCEQNLNHDAMYWYRQDPGQGLRLIYYSQIVNDFQKGDIAEGYSVSREKKESFPLTVTSAQKNPTAFYLCASISGYRVSGNTIYFGEGSWLTVV.

The chain couples TRBV7-3 to TRBJ1-4; TRBD1 agrees at 7 bases. Germline lookup yields CDR1 SGHTA and CDR2 FQGTGA. V lost 5 bases and J lost 11; bases outside the gene matches: 5. The CDR3 runs 12 residues. The CDR3 DNA reads as TGTGCCAGCAGCGACCCAGGGGGGAAACTGTTTTTT. Residues: CASSDPGGKLFF.